This entry lists 30 T cell receptor beta chains sequenced from one sample in a study of cytomegalovirus exposure and HLA in healthy donors. The method was immunoSEQ multiplex PCR; TCRdb's version includes in-frame clones alone and lacks a portion of them. The repertoire holds under 250,000 clones, with about 88% as singletons. Sequenced: PBMCs. Receptor source: a man younger than 35 in good health and CMV-seropositive.

The chain has TRBV7-2 and TRBJ2-3; 11 nucleotides line up with TRBD2. Per germline, CDR1 SGHTA and CDR2 FQGNSA. Trimming at V came to 5 bases and at J to 7 bases, leaving 8 bases not matched to a gene. This CDR3 spans 15 amino acids. The CDR3 region has the DNA TGTGCCAGCAGCCTCCTAGCGGGAGGATTTAATACGCAGTATTTT. As protein: CASSLLAGGFNTQYF.

The chain employs TRBV15 and TRBJ2-2, with TRBD1 matching 10 bases. The CDR3 totals 17 residues. CDR1 is LNHNV, CDR2 YYDKDF, per germline (reference sequence). With 5 bases clipped from V and 1 base from J, the junction kept 7 bases outside the gene matches. The CDR3 loop is CATSGMGQGKNTGELFF. In DNA, the CDR3 is TGTGCCACCAGCGGAATGGGACAGGGGAAGAACACCGGGGAGCTGTTTTTT. Combining the CDR3 with reference TRBV15 and TRBJ2-2 gives the whole variable domain DAMVIQNPRYQVTQFGKPVTLSCSQTLNHNVMYWYQQKSSQAPKLLFHYYDKDFNNEADTPDNFQSRRPNTSFCFLDIRSPGLGDTAMYLCATSGMGQGKNTGELFFGEGSRLTVL.

This chain connects TRBV7-2 to TRBJ2-7; D is perhaps TRBD1 (5 bases). Looked up from germline, CDR1 is SGHTA and CDR2 is FQGNSA. CDR3 length: 15 amino acids. V was pared by 3 bases and J by 2 bases, with 14 bases between. CDR3 region: CASSLVGPGTYEQYF. For the CDR3, the DNA is TGTGCCAGCAGCTTGGTGGGGCCAGGGACCTACGAGCAGTACTTC.

The V call is TRBV19, the J call TRBJ2-1; 14 bases fit TRBD2. CDR3 size: 14 residues. CDR1 and CDR2 (germline): LNHDA, SQIVND (reference sequence). V dropped 5 bases and J dropped 8; count of bases not matched to a gene: 2. The CDR3 region has the DNA TGTGCCAGTAGTCCGGGACTAGCGGGAGATGAGCAGTTCTTC. Protein: CASSPGLAGDEQFF.

This chain connects TRBV7-8 to TRBJ1-5, with D uncertain. The CDR3 loop spans 14 amino acids. Germline lookup yields CDR1 SGHVS and CDR2 FQNEAQ. The ends were cut back, 5 bases at V and 0 bases at J, with 8 bases in the middle. The CDR3 region is CASSPQVSNQPQHF. As DNA, the CDR3 is TGTGCCAGCAGCCCGCAGGTTAGCAATCAGCCCCAGCATTTT.

V usage is TRBV19 and J usage is TRBJ1-5; no reliable D call. Germline-derived CDR1 and CDR2 are LNHDA and SQIVND (reference sequence). The CDR3 runs 15 residues. V dropped 7 bases and J dropped 2 bases, with 15 bases sitting between them. The CDR3 sequence is CASNPGRMGNQPQHF. CDR3 nucleotide sequence: TGTGCCAGTAACCCGGGAAGAATGGGCAATCAGCCCCAGCATTTT.

The sample holds a few counts of this clone. J is TRBJ2-5 and V is TRBV5-4, with D tentatively TRBD2 (6 bases). Deletions cut 7 bases from V and 6 bases from J, with 19 bases between. CDR1 and CDR2 (germline): SGHNT, YYREEE (reference sequence). This CDR3 region has 14 residues. The CDR3 spells CASSLKEGGKTQYF. DNA for the CDR3: TGTGCCAGCTCCCTTAAGGAGGGCGGGAAGACCCAGTACTTC. The full variable domain, in which reference TRBV5-4 and TRBJ2-5 provide the parts outside the CDR3, is ETGVTQSPTHLIKTRGQQVTLRCSSQSGHNTVSWYQQALGQGPQFIFQYYREEENGRGNFPPRFSGLQFPNYSSELNVNALELDDSALYLCASSLKEGGKTQYFGPGTRLLVL.

This chain uses TRBV30 with TRBJ1-2, with unresolved D. Trimming took off 8 bases at V and 0 bases at J, with 16 bases between the two ends. Germline-derived CDR1 and CDR2 are GTSNPN and SVGIG (reference sequence). There are 14 residues in the CDR3. The DNA of the CDR3 is TGTGCCGCGGTTAGGGCCGAAGCTAACTATGGCTACACCTTC. Amino acids: CAAVRAEANYGYTF.

This chain connects TRBV9 to TRBJ2-3; 7 positions match TRBD2. Trimming took 3 bases from V and 4 from J; bases not matched to a gene: 5. CDR3 size: 14 residues. Looked up from germline, CDR1 is SGDLS and CDR2 is YYNGEE. In nucleotides, the CDR3 is TGTGCCAGCAGCGGAAGCGGGAACTCAGATACGCAGTATTTT. This sequence encodes CASSGSGNSDTQYF.

This chain links TRBV28 with TRBJ2-1; weak D call: TRBD2 (7 bases). CDR3 length equals 15 residues. The V gene's germline CDR1 is MDHEN and CDR2 SYDVKM. V was trimmed by 7 bases and J by 4 bases, leaving 17 bases between them. Here the CDR3 reads CASTPGGAGYNEQFF. The CDR3 DNA sequence: TGTGCCAGCACCCCGGGGGGCGCTGGGTACAATGAGCAGTTCTTC. The variable domain in full, with the rest retrieved from reference TRBV28 and TRBJ2-1, is DVKVTQSSRYLVKRTGEKVFLECVQDMDHENMFWYRQDPGLGLRLIYFSYDVKMKEKGDIPEGYSVSREKKERFSLILESASTNQTSMYLCASTPGGAGYNEQFFGPGTRLTVL.

CDR3 sequence: CASSPTEYQPQHF. The DNA of the CDR3 is TGTGCCAGCAGCCCAACCGAGTATCAGCCCCAGCATTTT. The gene calls are TRBV7-9 and TRBJ1-5; no reliable D call. The CDR3 is 13 amino acids. Trimming removed 5 bases at V and 5 bases at J, with 10 bases between. Germline CDR1 SEHNR, CDR2 FQNEAQ (reference sequence).

J is TRBJ2-7 and V is TRBV25-1, with a tentative D call TRBD2 (5 bases). CDR1 and CDR2 (germline): MGHDK, SYGVNS. With 4 bases removed from V and 4 bases from J, the gap between germline ends came to 20 bases. The CDR3 totals 16 residues. The CDR3 loop reads CASSGEGLTTLYEQYF. CDR3 nucleotide sequence: TGTGCCAGCAGTGGAGAGGGCCTTACAACCCTTTACGAGCAGTACTTC.

This rearrangement joins TRBV19 to TRBJ1-2; 8 bases map to TRBD1. After removal of 7 bases from V and 3 bases from J, the junction contained 10 bases not matched to a gene. Germline V lookup: CDR1 LNHDA, CDR2 SQIVND (reference sequence). The CDR3 is made up of 15 amino acids. The CDR3 sequence is CASIRGPGRDYGYTF. CDR3 nucleotides: TGTGCCAGTATCAGGGGGCCCGGAAGGGACTATGGCTACACCTTC. The whole variable domain, remainder taken from reference TRBV19 and TRBJ1-2, is DGGITQSPKYLFRKEGQNVTLSCEQNLNHDAMYWYRQDPGQGLRLIYYSQIVNDFQKGDIAEGYSVSREKKESFPLTVTSAQKNPTAFYLCASIRGPGRDYGYTFGSGTRLTVV.

The chain employs TRBV30 and TRBJ1-1; 8 nucleotides agree with TRBD1. The CDR3 is 13 amino acids. V shed 5 bases, J shed 2 bases, and the junction held 4 bases outside the gene matches. Germline V gene lookup returns CDR1 GTSNPN and CDR2 SVGIG (reference sequence). The CDR3 protein is CAWSQGANTEAFF. CDR3 nucleotide sequence: TGTGCCTGGTCGCAGGGGGCTAACACTGAAGCTTTCTTT.

The gene calls are TRBV27 and TRBJ2-2; TRBD1 is a possible D gene (6 bases). The CDR3 runs 16 residues. The V and J ends lost 7 bases and 5 bases respectively, with 20 bases between them. Germline V lookup: CDR1 MNHEY, CDR2 SMNVEV (reference sequence). The CDR3 DNA follows: TGTGCCAGCACCCAAAGGTGGGGGCGGACGACCGGGGAGCTGTTTTTT. This codes for CASTQRWGRTTGELFF.

J is TRBJ1-1 and V is TRBV19; maybe TRBD1 (5 bases). The germline gives CDR1 LNHDA, CDR2 SQIVND (reference sequence). V was trimmed by 10 bases and J by 1 base, leaving 10 bases between them. The CDR3 covers 12 residues. CDR3 protein: CATGTGNTEAFF. Written as DNA, the CDR3 is TGTGCCACTGGGACGGGGAACACTGAAGCTTTCTTT.

The chain employs TRBV11-2 and TRBJ2-2; 7 bases fit TRBD2. The germline V gene has CDR1 SGHAT and CDR2 FQNNGV. Trimming cost V 4 bases and J 7 bases; bases outside gene matches: 9. CDR3 length: 15 amino acids. The CDR3 sequence is CASSSLMGEGGELFF. The CDR3 DNA is TGTGCCAGCAGCTCGCTTATGGGGGAGGGCGGGGAGCTGTTTTTT.

The J gene is TRBJ2-7, the V gene TRBV5-1; D tentatively fits TRBD1 or TRBD2 (5 bases each). CDR1 SGHRS and CDR2 YFSETQ come from the germline V gene. Trimming pared 3 bases from V and 2 bases from J, leaving 15 bases between. CDR3 length: 15 amino acids. In DNA form, the CDR3 reads TGCGCCAGCAGCTCCGGGACGGTCCCAACCTACGAGCAGTACTTC. Its translation: CASSSGTVPTYEQYF.

This chain links TRBV27 with TRBJ2-1; 9 positions agree with TRBD2. The CDR3 is 12 residues long. The junction had 1 base not matched to a gene; V was cut back by 6 bases and J by 7 bases. Germline assignment: CDR1 MNHEY and CDR2 SMNVEV (reference sequence). The CDR3: CASRRGGNEQFF. The CDR3, as DNA: TGTGCCAGCAGGCGGGGGGGAAATGAGCAGTTCTTC.

The chain joins TRBV5-1 to TRBJ1-2; D might be TRBD1 (5 bases). The V gene lost 0 bases and the J gene lost 3 bases, with 12 bases spanning the gap. CDR1 and CDR2 (germline): SGHRS, YFSETQ. This CDR3 region has 15 residues. As DNA, the CDR3 is TGCGCCAGCAGCTTGGCCCTAACGGGGGACTATGGCTACACCTTC. This sequence encodes CASSLALTGDYGYTF.

The chain combines TRBV28 with TRBJ2-3; D gene unclear. V lost 7 bases and J lost 3, with 20 bases in between. The CDR3 runs 16 residues. CDR1 MDHEN and CDR2 SYDVKM come from the germline V gene. The CDR3 reads CASTSLAAIVTDTQYF. CDR3 nucleotides: TGTGCCAGCACCAGTCTCGCGGCGATAGTGACAGATACGCAGTATTTT.

This sequence joins TRBV5-1 and TRBJ2-2, with D unclear. CDR1 is SGHRS and CDR2 is YFSETQ in the germline V gene. This CDR3 contains 15 residues. The ends were cut back, 0 bases at V and 0 bases at J, with 6 bases in the middle. CDR3 in DNA: TGCGCCAGCAGCTTGGGAAGCGCGAACACCGGGGAGCTGTTTTTT. Its translation: CASSLGSANTGELFF.

The chain links TRBV27 to TRBJ1-1; maybe TRBD1 (5 bases). V was shortened by 3 bases and J by 3 bases, with 8 bases between the two germline ends. The CDR3 covers 13 residues. The V gene's germline CDR1 is MNHEY and CDR2 SMNVEV (reference sequence). CDR3 nucleotide sequence: TGTGCCAGCAGTTTGGGGCCCGACACTGAAGCTTTCTTT. It is translated as CASSLGPDTEAFF.

This chain uses TRBV27 with TRBJ2-2; D might be TRBD2 (6 bases). The CDR3 length is 15 residues. Germline values: CDR1 MNHEY, CDR2 SMNVEV (reference sequence). V lost 5 bases to trimming and J lost 6 bases, with 16 bases between them. CDR3 in DNA: TGTGCCAGCAGTCCAACGACTAGTGGTTCCGGGGAGCTGTTTTTT. It yields the protein CASSPTTSGSGELFF.

This sequence joins TRBV28 and TRBJ2-3, with 13 bases aligning to TRBD2. This CDR3 region has 15 residues. J lost 7 bases, V lost 6 bases, and 7 bases had no gene match. Germline CDR1 MDHEN, CDR2 SYDVKM. The DNA of the CDR3 is TGTGCCAGCAGGAGACTAGCGGGGGGAGGAAATACGCAGTATTTT. Its protein product is CASRRLAGGGNTQYF. Full variable domain (rest looked up from reference TRBV28 and TRBJ2-3): DVKVTQSSRYLVKRTGEKVFLECVQDMDHENMFWYRQDPGLGLRLIYFSYDVKMKEKGDIPEGYSVSREKKERFSLILESASTNQTSMYLCASRRLAGGGNTQYFGPGTRLTVL.

J is TRBJ1-2 and V is TRBV9; no definite D call. This CDR3 has 14 residues. The V gene's germline CDR1 is SGDLS and CDR2 YYNGEE. With 1 base removed from V and 6 bases from J, the gap between germline ends came to 13 bases. The CDR3 DNA reads TGTGCCAGCAGCGTATTTACCGCGGTCGATGGCTACACCTTC. This gives the protein CASSVFTAVDGYTF.

This chain connects TRBV5-1 to TRBJ2-1; D could derive from TRBD1 or TRBD2 (5 bases each). Germline V CDR1 and CDR2: SGHRS, YFSETQ. V was trimmed by 2 bases and J by 7 bases, leaving 16 bases between them. This CDR3 is 15 amino acids long. In DNA form, the CDR3 reads TGCGCCAGCAGCTTCCGGGACCCCCGGATTAATGAGCAGTTCTTC. It translates to CASSFRDPRINEQFF.

This sequence joins TRBV6-5 and TRBJ2-3, with D unclear. Germline values: CDR1 MNHEY, CDR2 SVGAGI. Trimming removed 2 bases at V and 4 bases at J, with 4 bases between. The CDR3 covers 12 residues. The CDR3: CASSYGPDTQYF. In DNA, the CDR3 is TGTGCCAGCAGTTACGGGCCAGATACGCAGTATTTT.

This chain uses TRBV4-1 with TRBJ1-1; D unresolved. The CDR3 is made up of 15 amino acids. CDR1 and CDR2 (germline): MGHRA, YSYEKL. V lost 1 base and J lost 5, with 14 bases in between. DNA for the CDR3: TGCGCCAGCAGCCAAGGGTTCCGTGGGGAAACTGAAGCTTTCTTT. Amino acid sequence: CASSQGFRGETEAFF.

This chain uses TRBV30 with TRBJ1-4, with D unclear. Trimming removed 2 bases at V and 6 bases at J, with 4 bases between. The germline V gene has CDR1 GTSNPN and CDR2 SVGIG (reference sequence). The CDR3 has 11 amino acids. CDR3 nucleotides: TGTGCCTGGAGTCCAGATGAAAAACTGTTTTTT. It encodes CAWSPDEKLFF.